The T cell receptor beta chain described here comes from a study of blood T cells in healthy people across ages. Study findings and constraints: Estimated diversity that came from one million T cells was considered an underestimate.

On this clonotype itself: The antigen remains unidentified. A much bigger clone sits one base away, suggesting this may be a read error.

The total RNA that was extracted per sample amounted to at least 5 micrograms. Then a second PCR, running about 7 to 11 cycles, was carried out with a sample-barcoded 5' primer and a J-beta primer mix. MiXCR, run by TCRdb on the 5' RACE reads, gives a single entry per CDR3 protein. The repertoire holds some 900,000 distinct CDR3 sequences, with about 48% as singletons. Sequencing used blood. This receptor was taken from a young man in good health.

The CDR3 DNA is TGTGCCGGCAGCGAAGGGCTTGGGAGGGTTGTATGGTCCACAGATACGCAGTATTTT. Protein product: CAGSEGLGRVVWSTDTQYF. The chain has TRBV9 and TRBJ2-3; 7 bases agree with TRBD2. The CDR3 is 19 amino acids. Germline loops: CDR1 SGDLS, CDR2 YYNGEE.